A single sample is the source of the 17 T cell receptor beta chains below, sequenced in a study of blood T cell repertoires in COVID-19 (dated by TCRdb to 2018 to 2021). Library creation used the immunoSEQ multiplex PCR assay. As stored in TCRdb, this immuneACCESS dataset retains in-frame rearrangements with V and J assigned. A fraction of the clones does not appear; measured against another copy, unresolved V genes explain less than half of the discrepancy, and the remainder lacks a known reason. This sample gives about 47,000 clones in total; more than 80% of them show up just once. The ten largest clones take up around 10% of the sample. Sequencing was done on a sample of peripheral blood. All receptors come from a man aged 60 to 69 with acute or convalescent COVID-19.

The V gene is TRBV5-5, the J gene TRBJ1-2, with unresolved D. CDR1 and CDR2 from the germline V gene are SGHKS and YYEKEE (reference sequence). This CDR3 has 16 amino acids. V was shortened by 4 bases and J by 0 bases, with 16 bases between the two germline ends. The CDR3 region is CASSLSGSLPNYGYTF. The CDR3 nucleotides are TGTGCCAGCAGCCTCTCGGGGAGCCTCCCTAACTATGGCTACACCTTC.

The CDR3 sequence: CASSATTYEQYF. CDR3 coding DNA: TGTGCCAGCAGCGCTACCACCTACGAGCAGTACTTC. The rearrangement uses TRBV28 and TRBJ2-7; D is unclear. Germline-derived CDR1 and CDR2 are MDHEN and SYDVKM. This CDR3 has 12 residues. V was clipped by 6 bases and J by 2 bases, with 8 bases between them.

The chain is built from TRBV27 and TRBJ2-1; 7 bases line up with TRBD2. The V and J ends lost 3 bases and 2 bases, in that order; junction bases with no gene match: 4. The CDR3 loop spans 15 amino acids. Germline V gives CDR1 MNHEY, CDR2 SMNVEV (reference sequence). The CDR3 region has the DNA TGTGCCAGCAGTTTGGGAGGGCCCACCTACAATGAGCAGTTCTTC. This translates into CASSLGGPTYNEQFF.

The chain recombines TRBV27 with TRBJ1-1; a weak D match, TRBD1 (6 bases). The V gene's germline CDR1 is MNHEY and CDR2 SMNVEV (reference sequence). Trimming pared 2 bases from V and 5 bases from J, leaving 15 bases between. This CDR3 contains 15 residues. The CDR3 nucleotides are TGTGCCAGCAGTTTAAACCCACAGGGCGGAACTGAAGCTTTCTTT. Its translation is CASSLNPQGGTEAFF.

This chain connects TRBV6-1 to TRBJ1-1; 7 bases align to TRBD1. The CDR3 extends over 14 amino acids. The V and J ends lost 1 base and 5 bases, in that order; junction bases with no gene match: 4. In germline, CDR1 is MNHNS, CDR2 SASEGT. Here the CDR3 DNA reads TGTGCCAGCAGTGAAGACAAGGACAGGACTGAAGCTTTCTTT. Amino acids: CASSEDKDRTEAFF.

This clone appeared once. This chain uses TRBV9 with TRBJ1-2; 9 bases line up with TRBD1. V lost 0 bases, J lost 6 bases, and 12 bases stayed unmatched. The CDR3 runs 17 residues. CDR1 is SGDLS, CDR2 YYNGEE, per germline. This CDR3 reads CASSVGSTGTGLNGYTF. CDR3 bases: TGTGCCAGCAGCGTAGGGAGTACCGGGACAGGGTTGAATGGCTACACCTTC.

This clone was counted only a few times. V is TRBV7-9 and J is TRBJ1-2; D may be TRBD1 (6 bases). CDR3 length equals 13 residues. V lost 5 bases, J lost 1 base, and 8 bases lay in between. Germline CDR1 and CDR2: SEHNR and FQNEAQ (reference sequence). The CDR3 is CASSEQGNYGYTF. CDR3 DNA sequence: TGTGCCAGCAGCGAACAGGGTAACTATGGCTACACCTTC.

The rearrangement uses TRBV5-1 and TRBJ2-7, with 7 bases matching TRBD1. Per germline, CDR1 SGHRS and CDR2 YFSETQ. The CDR3 runs 14 residues. J was trimmed by 3 bases and V by 4 bases; bases with no gene match: 7. The CDR3 region is CASSPRQGFYEQYF. The CDR3 bases are TGCGCCAGCAGCCCGCGACAGGGATTCTACGAGCAGTACTTC.

The chain combines TRBV24-1 with TRBJ2-3; 9 bases are a match to TRBD2. The CDR3 runs 18 residues. V dropped 1 base and J dropped 4; count of bases not matched to a gene: 11. In germline, CDR1 is KGHDR, CDR2 SFDVKD. The CDR3 sequence is CATSDLGGAGGFADTQYF. CDR3 coding DNA: TGTGCCACCAGTGATTTAGGGGGAGCGGGGGGTTTCGCAGATACGCAGTATTTT.

The J gene is TRBJ1-5, the V gene TRBV19; 9 nucleotides agree with TRBD1. The germline V gene has CDR1 LNHDA and CDR2 SQIVND (reference sequence). Trimming removed 2 bases from V and 5 bases from J; junction bases left unmatched: 7. This CDR3 contains 16 residues. The CDR3 coding sequence is TGTGCCAGTAGTATATACGACAGGGGGTTCGATCAGCCCCAGCATTTT. Amino acids: CASSIYDRGFDQPQHF.

The V call is TRBV11-3, the J call TRBJ2-1, with 7 bases fitting TRBD1. CDR1 and CDR2 (germline): SGHNT, YENEEA. The V and J ends lost 4 bases and 4 bases, in that order; junction bases with no gene match: 7. CDR3 length: 15 amino acids. This CDR3 reads CASSSGQHKYNEQFF. CDR3 bases: TGTGCCAGCAGCTCGGGACAGCACAAATACAATGAGCAGTTCTTC.

The V gene is TRBV2, the J gene TRBJ1-3; no firm D call. The CDR3 covers 13 residues. The germline CDR1 and CDR2 sequences are SNHLY and FYNNEI. The germline V and J ends were trimmed by 3 bases and 3 bases, with 6 bases remaining between them. CDR3 bases: TGTGCCAGCAGTGAGAACTTTGGAAACACCATATATTTT. Its protein is CASSENFGNTIYF.

A few counts support this clone. The chain uses TRBV18 and TRBJ1-1; weak D call: TRBD1 (5 bases). CDR3 length equals 13 residues. Trimming took off 3 bases at V and 7 bases at J, with 12 bases between the two ends. The germline CDR1 and CDR2 sequences are KGHSH and LQKENI. The chain's CDR3 is CASSPSPGIEAFF. The CDR3 region has the DNA TGTGCCAGCTCACCTTCCCCAGGGATTGAAGCTTTCTTT.

The V gene is TRBV18, the J gene TRBJ1-1, with 7 nucleotides matching TRBD1. The CDR3 sequence is 15 residues long. After removal of 3 bases from V and 2 bases from J, the junction contained 6 bases not matched to a gene. Germline-derived CDR1 and CDR2 are KGHSH and LQKENI. The CDR3 is CASSPSRTGNTEAFF. CDR3 bases: TGTGCCAGCTCACCCTCCCGGACAGGAAACACTGAAGCTTTCTTT.

This chain links TRBV28 with TRBJ2-7; 10 bases line up with TRBD2. CDR3 length: 13 residues. J was trimmed by 3 bases and V by 7 bases; bases with no gene match: 3. CDR1 is MDHEN and CDR2 is SYDVKM in the germline V gene. The CDR3 loop is CASTIAGGYEQYF. The CDR3 coding sequence is TGTGCCAGCACCATAGCGGGGGGCTACGAGCAGTACTTC.

This chain connects TRBV3-1 (or the pseudogene TRBV3-2) to TRBJ2-6; D is ambiguous. Germline V gives CDR1 LGHDT, CDR2 YNNKEL (reference sequence). Trimming shortened V by 1 base and J by 2 bases, and 12 bases separated the two germline ends. CDR3 length: 17 residues. This chain's CDR3 is CASSQGAPFPGANVLTF. CDR3 nucleotides: TGTGCCAGCAGCCAAGGGGCCCCATTCCCTGGGGCCAACGTCCTGACTTTC.

This rearrangement joins TRBV5-6 to TRBJ1-5; tentative D call: TRBD1 (6 bases). Germline V lookup: CDR1 SGHDT, CDR2 YYEEEE. The CDR3 is 14 residues long. Trimming left V 3 bases short and J 4 bases short, with 11 bases between. The CDR3 sequence: CASSSVGGNQPQHF. The CDR3 region has the DNA TGTGCCAGCAGCTCTGTAGGGGGTAATCAGCCCCAGCATTTT.